This passage covers 28 T cell receptor beta chains from one sample sequenced in a study of identical twins (dated by TCRdb to 2016 to 2017). Libraries were constructed by 5' RACE. The instrument was an Illumina HiSeq 2000. The public sequencing data were trimmed at Q25 with fastp and processed into clonotypes with MiXCR by TCRdb, which kept only in-frame beta chains. CDR3 protein duplicates are merged, each entry listing the most common genes and DNA. A total of some 1,600,000 distinct CDR3 sequences appear in this sample, around a third of them only once. The top ten constitute 0.25% to 0.3% of the sample. What was sequenced was cord blood. Every receptor here comes from a newborn girl in good health.

This chain links TRBV11-1 with TRBJ2-1, with TRBD2 matching 10 bases. The germline V gene encodes CDR1 SGHAT and CDR2 FQDESV (reference sequence). This CDR3 is built from 14 residues. The V segment lost 5 bases and the J segment 10 bases; nucleotides outside the gene matches: 8. Here the CDR3 reads CASSPLSGRVEQFF. The CDR3 nucleotides read TGTGCCAGCAGCCCTCTCAGCGGGAGGGTAGAGCAGTTCTTC.

The chain joins TRBV2 to TRBJ2-1; a possible D gene is TRBD2 (6 bases). Per germline, CDR1 SNHLY and CDR2 FYNNEI. The CDR3 covers 15 residues. The ends were cut back, 1 base at V and 7 bases at J, with 14 bases in the middle. CDR3 nucleotide sequence: TGTGCCAGCAGTGAAGTTTTAGCGGAGACTAATGAGCAGTTCTTC. Amino acids: CASSEVLAETNEQFF.

The chain is built from TRBV20-1 and TRBJ2-3; D perhaps matches TRBD1 (6 bases). Per germline, CDR1 DFQATT and CDR2 SNEGSKA (reference sequence). This CDR3 has 14 amino acids. The V end was cut by 2 bases, the J end by 1 base, with 10 bases between. The CDR3 nucleotides read TGCAGTGCTAGAATACAGGGACGCACAGATACGCAGTATTTT. Translated: CSARIQGRTDTQYF.

This clonotype was counted many times. V and J are TRBV20-1 and TRBJ2-7, with 9 positions matching TRBD1. This CDR3 region has 15 residues. With 3 bases clipped from V and 6 bases from J, the junction kept 12 bases outside the gene matches. Per germline, CDR1 DFQATT and CDR2 SNEGSKA (reference sequence). The CDR3 DNA is TGCAGTGCTAGGGGTCCTTGGACAGGGGACTCCGAGCAGTACTTC. It translates to CSARGPWTGDSEQYF.

In this sample, this clonotype turned up a few times. The chain links TRBV20-1 to TRBJ1-5, with a weak D call TRBD1 (6 bases). The CDR3 has 14 amino acids. V was cut by 3 bases and J by 4 bases, with 13 bases left in between. Per the germline V gene, CDR1 is DFQATT and CDR2 is SNEGSKA (reference sequence). The CDR3 protein is CSARETTGNQPQHF. CDR3 bases: TGCAGTGCTAGGGAAACTACAGGGAATCAGCCCCAGCATTTT.

V gene TRBV6-5 combines with J gene TRBJ1-1, with 8 bases matching TRBD1. This CDR3 has 15 amino acids. CDR1 MNHEY and CDR2 SVGAGI come from the germline V gene. Trimming at V came to 6 bases and at J to 0 bases, leaving 6 bases not matched to a gene. The CDR3 is CASRTTGAVNTEAFF. The DNA of the CDR3 is TGTGCCAGCAGGACGACAGGGGCTGTGAACACTGAAGCTTTCTTT.

The chain has TRBV28 and TRBJ1-4; D is possibly TRBD1 (5 bases). V was cut by 3 bases and J by 6 bases, with 14 bases left in between. Per germline, CDR1 MDHEN and CDR2 SYDVKM. The CDR3 runs to 15 residues. CDR3 bases: TGTGCCAGCAGTTTTAGATCCGGGGACGATGAAAAACTGTTTTTT. It translates to CASSFRSGDDEKLFF.

The V and J genes are TRBV2 and TRBJ2-2; the D gene is possibly TRBD1 (6 bases). The CDR3 is made up of 19 amino acids. The germline V gene has CDR1 SNHLY and CDR2 FYNNEI. Trimming removed 6 bases from V and 0 bases from J, with 23 bases in between. CDR3 bases: TGTGCCAGCAGATTACCAGGGGTAGCGAGCCCGCCGAACACCGGGGAGCTGTTTTTT. Its protein product is CASRLPGVASPPNTGELFF.

The chain couples TRBV7-2 to TRBJ2-5, with D perhaps TRBD2 (5 bases). Looked up from germline, CDR1 is SGHTA and CDR2 is FQGNSA. The V gene lost 5 bases and the J gene lost 5 bases, with 12 bases spanning the gap. The CDR3 contains 13 residues. Here the CDR3 reads CASSVSRGETQYF. In nucleotides, the CDR3 is TGTGCCAGCAGCGTAAGCCGAGGGGAGACCCAGTACTTC.

This clonotype came up many times. J is TRBJ2-7 and V is TRBV6-5; no reliable D call. Trimming shortened V by 2 bases and J by 6 bases, and 14 bases separated the two germline ends. There are 14 residues in the CDR3. CDR1 and CDR2 from the germline V gene are MNHEY and SVGAGI. For the CDR3, the DNA is TGTGCCAGCAGTTACGGTAGGAAGGGTTCCGAGCAGTACTTC. It yields the protein CASSYGRKGSEQYF.

This clonotype has more than one count but fewer than ten. V gene TRBV5-1 combines with J gene TRBJ2-1, with 7 bases aligning to TRBD2. V dropped 0 bases and J dropped 7; count of bases not matched to a gene: 7. The CDR3 is made up of 15 amino acids. Germline CDR1 and CDR2: SGHRS and YFSETQ. CDR3 sequence reads: CASSLGPGLTNEQFF. The CDR3 nucleotides are TGCGCCAGCAGCTTGGGCCCGGGACTAACGAATGAGCAGTTCTTC.

This clonotype was observed a handful of times. The rearrangement joins TRBV24-1 to TRBJ2-1; D not resolved. Trimming removed 7 bases from V and 0 bases from J, with 6 bases in between. Germline V gene data show CDR1 as KGHDR and CDR2 as SFDVKD. The CDR3 has 13 amino acids. CDR3 in DNA: TGTGCCACCAGAGACACCTCCTACAATGAGCAGTTCTTC. As protein: CATRDTSYNEQFF.

The gene calls are TRBV6-1 and TRBJ2-2, with unresolved D. Germline V gives CDR1 MNHNS, CDR2 SASEGT. The CDR3 length is 15 residues. V lost 4 bases, J lost 0 bases, and 9 bases lay in between. CDR3 DNA: TGTGCCAGCAGTGTCTTAGGCGCGAACACCGGGGAGCTGTTTTTT. This gives the protein CASSVLGANTGELFF.

The chain recombines TRBV4-2 with TRBJ2-7; 11 positions agree with TRBD2. CDR1 and CDR2 (germline): LGHNA, YNFKEQ. The CDR3 runs 15 residues. J was trimmed by 2 bases and V by 6 bases; bases with no gene match: 6. CDR3 sequence: CASRLSGREAYEQYF. CDR3 nucleotide sequence: TGTGCCAGCAGGCTTAGCGGGAGGGAGGCCTACGAGCAGTACTTC.

In this sample, this clonotype turned up a few times. The V call is TRBV28, the J call TRBJ2-5; maybe TRBD2 (7 bases). The end of the DNA aligns better with TRBJ2-7, so the J call may be wrong. The V gene's germline CDR1 is MDHEN and CDR2 SYDVKM. This CDR3 comprises 14 residues. As DNA, the CDR3 is TGTGCTACGAGCCGCAGCCCAGGGGAGGGCGAGCAGTACTTC. The encoded protein is CATSRSPGEGEQYF.

This clonotype was observed a few times. CDR3 bases: TGTGCTAGTGGTTTGGTTGTAGCGGGGAGGACGGATGAGCAGTTCTTC. Encoded protein: CASGLVVAGRTDEQFF. V usage is TRBV12-5 and J usage is TRBJ2-1; 8 positions match TRBD2. This CDR3 region has 16 residues. The germline gives CDR1 LGHNT, CDR2 FRNRAP. The trim removed 0 bases at V and 8 bases at J, leaving 9 bases unmatched.

This clonotype has a handful of counts. The chain joins TRBV4-1 to TRBJ1-4, with D unclear. Germline lookup yields CDR1 MGHRA and CDR2 YSYEKL. V was trimmed by 0 bases and J by 8 bases, leaving 13 bases between them. The CDR3 contains 15 residues. DNA for the CDR3: TGCGCCAGCAGCCAAGATCGGTGGAAAGGGGAAAAACTGTTTTTT. It is translated as CASSQDRWKGEKLFF.

This clonotype was seen ten or more times. The J gene is TRBJ2-3, the V gene TRBV29-1; no definite D call. The CDR3 covers 13 residues. Trimming removed 1 base from V and 2 bases from J, with 7 bases in between. CDR1 is SQVTM, CDR2 ANQGSEA, per germline. The CDR3 nucleotides read TGCAGCGTTGAAGCAGTAAACACAGATACGCAGTATTTT. Residues: CSVEAVNTDTQYF.

The rearrangement uses TRBV2 and TRBJ2-1, with 10 bases identical to TRBD2. The J call could be wrong; TRBJ2-7 is a better fit for the DNA end. The CDR3 runs to 16 residues. Germline V CDR1 and CDR2: SNHLY, FYNNEI. The CDR3 loop is CASRALAGDSYNEQYF. CDR3 sequence (DNA): TGTGCCAGCAGGGCGCTAGCGGGGGACTCCTACAATGAGCAGTACTTC.

This clonotype turned up a few times. This chain uses TRBV3-1 with TRBJ2-1; a possible D gene is TRBD1 (5 bases). The CDR3 runs 17 residues. From germline, CDR1 is LGHDT and CDR2 YNNKEL (reference sequence). Trimming pared 2 bases from V and 0 bases from J, leaving 14 bases between. DNA for the CDR3: TGTGCCAGCAGCCAAAACCCTAGACAGAGCTCCTACAATGAGCAGTTCTTC. Translation gives CASSQNPRQSSYNEQFF.

CDR3 loop: CSSSMSRDTQYF. The DNA of the CDR3 is TGCAGCTCCAGTATGTCGAGAGATACGCAGTATTTT. This chain joins TRBV29-1 and TRBJ2-3, with D unclear. V was clipped by 8 bases and J by 5 bases, with 14 bases between them. The CDR3 has 12 amino acids. Germline V gene data show CDR1 as SQVTM and CDR2 as ANQGSEA.

This chain links TRBV24-1 with TRBJ2-3; 9 positions match TRBD1. The CDR3 runs 18 residues. Germline V gene data show CDR1 as KGHDR and CDR2 as SFDVKD. Trimming took 0 bases from V and 4 from J; bases not matched to a gene: 10. CDR3 sequence: CATSDLPRGQGNPDTQYF. For the CDR3, the DNA is TGTGCCACCAGTGATTTGCCCCGAGGACAGGGGAATCCAGATACGCAGTATTTT.

The CDR3 DNA is TGCGCCAGCAGCCAGGCTAGCTGGGAGACCCAGTACTTC. This translates into CASSQASWETQYF. The chain combines TRBV4-1 with TRBJ2-4, with D maybe TRBD2 (5 bases). The J call may be incorrect, as the DNA end agrees better with TRBJ2-5. Germline V lookup: CDR1 MGHRA, CDR2 YSYEKL. The CDR3 consists of 13 residues.

The chain is built from TRBV20-1 and TRBJ2-5, with a possible D match to TRBD2 (5 bases). The germline V and J ends were trimmed by 3 bases and 2 bases, with 10 bases remaining between them. Germline assignment: CDR1 DFQATT and CDR2 SNEGSKA (reference sequence). CDR3 size: 13 residues. This CDR3 is CSASASSQETQYF. The CDR3 DNA reads TGCAGTGCTAGTGCTAGCTCACAAGAGACCCAGTACTTC.

This rearrangement joins TRBV7-2 to TRBJ1-1, with 7 nucleotides matching TRBD1. With 2 bases clipped from V and 0 bases from J, the junction kept 3 bases outside the gene matches. Germline CDR1 is SGHTA and CDR2 is FQGNSA. This CDR3 is 15 amino acids long. Here the CDR3 reads CASSLMGQMNTEAFF. In nucleotides, the CDR3 is TGTGCCAGCAGCTTAATGGGACAGATGAACACTGAAGCTTTCTTT.

This clonotype was picked up a small number of times. CDR3 in amino acids: CASSPGTGRGDTQYF. The CDR3 bases are TGTGCCAGCAGTCCGGGGACAGGGAGGGGAGATACGCAGTATTTT. The chain couples TRBV28 to TRBJ2-3; TRBD1 agrees at 9 bases. The J segment lost 5 bases and the V segment lost 5 bases, leaving 8 bases of the junction unmatched. Germline assignment: CDR1 MDHEN and CDR2 SYDVKM. The CDR3 contains 15 residues.

The chain has TRBV3-1 and TRBJ2-4; no reliable D call. The V gene lost 0 bases and the J gene lost 0 bases, with 6 bases spanning the gap. The CDR3 is made up of 15 amino acids. The V gene's germline CDR1 is LGHDT and CDR2 YNNKEL (reference sequence). CDR3 amino acids: CASSQETLAKNIQYF. In DNA, the CDR3 is TGTGCCAGCAGCCAAGAGACTTTAGCCAAAAACATTCAGTACTTC.

This clonotype was detected once. The chain has TRBV6-5 and TRBJ2-1, with D uncertain. The assigned J gene may be wrong: the sequence end matches TRBJ2-7 better. Germline V gives CDR1 MNHEY, CDR2 SVGAGI. The CDR3 length is 15 residues. As DNA, the CDR3 is TGTGCCAGCAGTTACTCGGTCCAGGCCTACAATGAGCAGTACTTC. Translation: CASSYSVQAYNEQYF.